Below, 19 T cell receptor beta chains from the same sample are listed, as sequenced in a study of radiation and T cells in renal cell carcinoma. Some clones are missing from TCRdb's copy, which holds only in-frame ones; the method was immunoSEQ multiplex PCR. The sample records 100,000 to 150,000 clones, around four fifths being singletons. Time point in this sample: blood 2 weeks post-SBRT. The treatment denotes: 15 Gy SBRT to primary tumor, nephrectomy 4 weeks later. The sample consisted of blood, taken from a patient whose treatment included radiotherapy and nephrectomy. Receptors originate from an older woman with renal cell carcinoma.

This clone came up a few times. The chain uses TRBV10-3 and TRBJ1-5; 7 bases line up with TRBD1. After removal of 5 bases from V and 3 bases from J, the junction contained 10 bases not matched to a gene. The CDR3 runs 16 residues. CDR1 and CDR2 (germline): ENHRY, SYGVKD. CDR3 coding DNA: TGTGCCATCAGTCAGACACAGGGGTTTACCAATCAGCCCCAGCATTTT. Translated: CAISQTQGFTNQPQHF.

This rearrangement joins TRBV19 to TRBJ1-1; D is ambiguous. This CDR3 contains 13 residues. V lost 4 bases, J lost 5 bases, and 11 bases lay in between. The germline gives CDR1 LNHDA, CDR2 SQIVND (reference sequence). The CDR3 spells CASSRGGWTEAFF. DNA of the CDR3: TGTGCCAGTAGTAGGGGAGGGTGGACTGAAGCTTTCTTT.

This rearrangement joins TRBV6-6 to TRBJ1-2; tentatively, D is TRBD1 (5 bases). This CDR3 has 14 residues. V lost 9 bases, J lost 8 bases, and 22 bases lay in between. CDR1 is MNHNY and CDR2 is SVGAGI in the germline V gene (reference sequence). CDR3 nucleotide sequence: TGTGCCAGTTTCCGGGACCAGGGCTCGGGGGGCTACACCTTC. Translation gives CASFRDQGSGGYTF.

The gene calls are TRBV9 and TRBJ2-1, with TRBD1 identical over 7 bases. V dropped 1 base and J dropped 4; count of bases not matched to a gene: 5. The CDR3 is 15 amino acids. Germline values: CDR1 SGDLS, CDR2 YYNGEE. The CDR3 DNA sequence: TGTGCCAGCAGCGTAATGGGACAGAATTACAATGAGCAGTTCTTC. This codes for CASSVMGQNYNEQFF.

The rearrangement links TRBV6-5 to TRBJ1-5; possible D gene TRBD1, 5 bases. CDR1 is MNHEY, CDR2 SVGAGI, per germline. This CDR3 region has 14 residues. Trimming cost V 6 bases and J 4 bases, with 13 bases left between them. This CDR3 reads CASSKGQGNQPQHF. DNA of the CDR3: TGTGCCAGCAGCAAGGGGCAAGGGAATCAGCCCCAGCATTTT.

This clone appeared once. This chain connects TRBV6-5 to TRBJ2-7; the match to TRBD1 covers 9 bases. Unmatched junction bases numbered 7, after V lost 5 bases and J lost 2 bases. This CDR3 has 15 amino acids. Germline assignment: CDR1 MNHEY and CDR2 SVGAGI. The CDR3 sequence is CASSRPNRGPYEQYF. The CDR3 region has the DNA TGTGCCAGCAGTCGACCGAACAGGGGGCCCTACGAGCAGTACTTC.

V gene TRBV29-1 combines with J gene TRBJ1-2; D uncertain. V lost 7 bases and J 4 bases, leaving 10 bases between the germline ends. CDR3 length equals 11 residues. Germline CDR1 and CDR2: SQVTM and ANQGSEA. The CDR3 is CSARLSYGYTF. DNA of the CDR3: TGCAGCGCCCGACTCAGCTATGGCTACACCTTC. Full variable domain (missing parts from reference TRBV29-1 and TRBJ1-2): SAVISQKPSRDICQRGTSLTIQCQVDSQVTMMFWYRQQPGQSLTLIATANQGSEATYESGFVIDKFPISRPNLTFSTLTVSNMSPEDSSIYLCSARLSYGYTFGSGTRLTVV.

This chain links TRBV6-1 with TRBJ2-7; no reliable D call. The CDR3 is 10 residues long. Germline loops: CDR1 MNHNS, CDR2 SASEGT. Trimming took 6 bases from V and 4 from J, leaving 4 bases between them. Here the CDR3 reads CASRGYEQYF. CDR3 bases: TGTGCCAGCAGAGGGTACGAGCAGTACTTC.

The CDR3 spells CAITDRGPDTEAFF. CDR3 nucleotides: TGTGCCATCACCGACAGGGGGCCAGACACTGAAGCTTTCTTT. The chain links TRBV10-3 to TRBJ1-1, with 10 bases fitting TRBD1. Germline V CDR1 and CDR2: ENHRY, SYGVKD. Trimming cost V 7 bases and J 3 bases; bases outside gene matches: 5. CDR3 length: 14 amino acids.

The chain uses TRBV5-1 and TRBJ2-3, with D perhaps matching TRBD1 (6 bases). The V end was cut by 4 bases, the J end by 3 bases, with 9 bases between. Germline V gene sequence: CDR1 SGHRS, CDR2 YFSETQ. The CDR3 runs to 13 residues. The CDR3 reads CASSPGTTDTQYF. The CDR3 DNA reads as TGCGCCAGCAGCCCCGGGACAACAGATACGCAGTATTTT.

J is TRBJ1-1 and V is TRBV13; TRBD1 might be the D (6 bases). Trimming shortened V by 3 bases and J by 0 bases, and 8 bases separated the two germline ends. Germline values: CDR1 PRHDT, CDR2 FYEKMQ (reference sequence). The CDR3 is made up of 14 amino acids. The CDR3 sequence: CASSFGQLNTEAFF. The CDR3 DNA reads TGTGCCAGCAGCTTCGGACAGTTGAACACTGAAGCTTTCTTT.

The chain joins TRBV9 to TRBJ2-1; 9 bases are a match to TRBD2. Germline CDR1 and CDR2: SGDLS and YYNGEE. The CDR3 spans 12 residues. J lost 8 bases, V lost 7 bases, and 4 bases had no gene match. For the CDR3, the DNA is TGTGCCAGCCTGCGGGAGGGGGATGAGCAGTTCTTC. Protein sequence: CASLREGDEQFF.

The chain recombines TRBV29-1 with TRBJ2-5; D possibly uses TRBD1 or TRBD2 (5 bases each). Trimming pared 6 bases from V and 2 bases from J, leaving 13 bases between. The CDR3 is made up of 13 amino acids. Germline V lookup: CDR1 SQVTM, CDR2 ANQGSEA. The CDR3: CSVRGTVQETQYF. CDR3 nucleotide sequence: TGCAGCGTCCGAGGGACGGTTCAAGAGACCCAGTACTTC.

The rearrangement links TRBV6-4 to TRBJ2-1, with TRBD2 matching over 11 bases. CDR3 length equals 15 residues. The V gene end was trimmed by 4 bases and the J gene end by 3 bases; junction bases not matched to a gene: 2. CDR1 is MRHNA and CDR2 is SNTAGT in the germline V gene. The chain's CDR3 is CASSGGLAGYNEQFF. CDR3 nucleotides: TGTGCCAGCAGTGGTGGACTAGCGGGCTACAATGAGCAGTTCTTC.

This chain links TRBV25-1 with TRBJ2-2; 9 positions agree with TRBD1. The germline CDR1 and CDR2 sequences are MGHDK and SYGVNS. This CDR3 has 14 residues. V was clipped by 3 bases and J by 7 bases; unmatched bases: 3. CDR3 loop: CASSEDRGNGELFF. CDR3 DNA sequence: TGTGCCAGCAGTGAGGACAGGGGTAACGGGGAGCTGTTTTTT. Full variable domain (missing parts from reference TRBV25-1 and TRBJ2-2): EADIYQTPRYLVIGTGKKITLECSQTMGHDKMYWYQQDPGMELHLIHYSYGVNSTEKGDLSSESTVSRIRTEHFPLTLESARPSHTSQYLCASSEDRGNGELFFGEGSRLTVL.

The genes are TRBV5-1 and TRBJ1-2, with no clear D. The CDR3 sequence is 12 residues long. V was cut by 5 bases and J by 6 bases, with 11 bases left in between. Germline assignment: CDR1 SGHRS and CDR2 YFSETQ. The CDR3 loop reads CASRGNYDGYTF. Here the CDR3 DNA reads TGCGCCAGCAGGGGGAATTATGATGGCTACACCTTC.

The J gene is TRBJ1-1, the V gene TRBV4-1; unclear D gene. Trimming took 0 bases from V and 0 from J, leaving 14 bases between them. The germline V gene has CDR1 MGHRA and CDR2 YSYEKL. This CDR3 has 17 amino acids. The CDR3 DNA reads TGCGCCAGCAGCCAAGATTGGAGGCGTACTATGAACACTGAAGCTTTCTTT. This translates into CASSQDWRRTMNTEAFF.

The V gene is TRBV19, the J gene TRBJ2-2; either TRBD1 or TRBD2 may supply D (5 bases each). The CDR3 extends over 15 amino acids. Trimming left V 4 bases short and J 6 bases short, with 15 bases between. Germline values: CDR1 LNHDA, CDR2 SQIVND (reference sequence). CDR3 coding DNA: TGTGCCAGTAGTAGCTTCAGGGAGAGGTCCGGGGAGCTGTTTTTT. Amino acids: CASSSFRERSGELFF.

This sequence joins TRBV4-2 and TRBJ2-7, with TRBD2 matching 7 bases. The J segment lost 2 bases and the V segment lost 1 base, leaving 5 bases of the junction unmatched. Germline CDR1 LGHNA, CDR2 YNFKEQ. The CDR3 runs 15 residues. CDR3 sequence reads: CASSQGTAGTYEQYF. As DNA, the CDR3 is TGTGCCAGCAGCCAAGGCACAGCGGGAACCTACGAGCAGTACTTC.